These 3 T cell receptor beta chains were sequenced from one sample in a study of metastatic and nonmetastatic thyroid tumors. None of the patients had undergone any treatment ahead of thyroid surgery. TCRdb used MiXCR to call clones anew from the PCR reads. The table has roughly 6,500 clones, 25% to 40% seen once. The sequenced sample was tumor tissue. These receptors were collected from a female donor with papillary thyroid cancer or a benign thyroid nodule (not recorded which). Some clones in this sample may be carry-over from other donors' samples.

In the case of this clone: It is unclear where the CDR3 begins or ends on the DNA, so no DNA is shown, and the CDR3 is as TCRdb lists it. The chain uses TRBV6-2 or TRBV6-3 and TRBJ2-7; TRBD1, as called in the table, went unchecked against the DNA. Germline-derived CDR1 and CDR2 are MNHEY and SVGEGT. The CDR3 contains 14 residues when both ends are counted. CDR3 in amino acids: CASSVGQGSYEPYF.

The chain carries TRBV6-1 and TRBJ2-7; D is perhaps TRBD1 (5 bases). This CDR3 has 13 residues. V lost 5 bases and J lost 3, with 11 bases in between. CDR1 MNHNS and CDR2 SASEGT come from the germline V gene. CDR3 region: CASSRDSYYEQYF. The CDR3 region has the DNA TGTGCCAGCAGTCGAGACAGTTACTACGAGCAGTACTTC.

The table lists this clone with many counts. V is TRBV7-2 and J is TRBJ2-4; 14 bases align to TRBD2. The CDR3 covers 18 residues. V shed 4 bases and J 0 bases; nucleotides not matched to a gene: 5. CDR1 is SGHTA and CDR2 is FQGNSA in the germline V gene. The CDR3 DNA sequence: TGTGCCAGCAGCTCCGGGACTAGCGGGGGCTTAGCCAAAAACATTCAGTACTTC. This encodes CASSSGTSGGLAKNIQYF.